This T cell receptor (beta chain) was identified in a study of spatial heterogeneity in lung cancer. The study, taken as a whole, reports: Tracking of tumor mutation counts was seen in expanded intratumoral alpha and beta TCR counts.

Germline V gives CDR1 SGHVS, CDR2 FQNEAQ. The CDR3 has 16 amino acids. V was trimmed by 4 bases and J by 6 bases, leaving 20 bases between them. Regarding time point: sample taken at primary tumor resection. This clonotype is deemed medium-sized. Its antigen is not identified. TCRdb processed the 5' RACE reads anew with MiXCR; each CDR3 protein has one entry. Found here are roughly 4,500 distinct CDR3 sequences, about 6.1% of them singletons; the top ten hold 15% to 20%. This specimen consisted of lung tumor tissue, obtained at surgery. This clonotype was sampled from a male donor with early-stage non-small cell lung cancer. V usage is TRBV7-8 and J usage is TRBJ2-3, with D unresolved. DNA for the CDR3: TGTGCCAGCAGCTCGGATGAAACGGTCGGCAGGGATACGCAGTATTTT. Protein sequence: CASSSDETVGRDTQYF.